The 30 T cell receptor beta chains given below trace back to one sample, sequenced in a study of identical twins. TCRdb processed the 5' RACE reads anew with MiXCR; each CDR3 protein has one entry. This sample has a few hundred thousand distinct CDR3 sequences, with roughly 9.9% found just once. This same sample was also part of a study on yellow fever vaccine responses in identical twins.

Input material: PBMCs. All receptors derive from a woman aged 18-35 years in good health.

To note about this clonotype: Since a much larger clone is just one base distant, this may be a read error. V is TRBV4-3 and J is TRBJ2-2, with D tentatively TRBD2 (6 bases). The germline gives CDR1 LGHNA, CDR2 YSLEER. The CDR3 has 13 amino acids. CDR3 sequence: CASSLGPNRELLF. The CDR3 DNA follows: TGCGCCAGCAGCCTAGGCCCGAACCGGGAGCTGCTTTTT.

This clonotype was detected a few times. The rearrangement links TRBV20-1 to TRBJ2-7; D is ambiguous. The germline V gene encodes CDR1 DFQATT and CDR2 SNEGSKA (reference sequence). The CDR3 loop spans 11 amino acids. V shed 5 bases and J shed 3 bases, with 8 bases lying between them. CDR3 in amino acids: CSAPAHYEQYF. The CDR3 DNA reads TGCAGTGCTCCGGCCCACTACGAGCAGTACTTC.

In its sample, this clonotype was seen a few times. CDR3: CASSHRGQDIQYF. CDR3 nucleotides: TGTGCCAGCAGCCACAGGGGACAAGACATTCAGTACTTC. The chain combines TRBV3-1 with TRBJ2-4; possibly TRBD1 for D (6 bases). V was clipped by 3 bases and J by 8 bases, with 11 bases between them. This CDR3 spans 13 amino acids. Germline V gives CDR1 LGHDT, CDR2 YNNKEL (reference sequence).

This clonotype was seen more than once but under ten times. This chain uses TRBV19 with TRBJ2-4; D unresolved. The CDR3 sequence is 13 residues long. Germline CDR1 is LNHDA and CDR2 is SQIVND (reference sequence). Trimming shortened V by 7 bases and J by 4 bases, and 11 bases separated the two germline ends. The CDR3: CASIEAGKNIQYF. The CDR3 DNA sequence: TGTGCCAGTATCGAGGCTGGGAAAAACATTCAGTACTTC.

This clonotype was seen at least ten times. The V call is TRBV12-3 or TRBV12-4, the J call TRBJ2-7; no clear D gene. Trimming left V 4 bases short and J 6 bases short, with 13 bases between. The CDR3 is made up of 13 amino acids. The CDR3 reads CASSSSYEAEQYF. In DNA form, the CDR3 reads TGTGCCAGCAGTTCATCCTACGAAGCCGAGCAGTACTTC.

This clonotype was counted between two and nine times. This chain joins TRBV7-2 and TRBJ2-2, with 9 bases that match TRBD2. Unmatched junction bases numbered 4, after V lost 2 bases and J lost 6 bases. The CDR3 extends over 15 amino acids. Per germline, CDR1 SGHTA and CDR2 FQGNSA. The CDR3 bases are TGTGCCAGCAGCTTACGTAGCGGGAGCCCCGGGGAGCTGTTTTTT. This gives the protein CASSLRSGSPGELFF.

This clonotype was recorded many times. CDR3 in DNA: TGTGCCAGCAGCTTGGCCGGCGGCCGGAAAGCTTTCTTT. It translates to CASSLAGGRKAFF. The chain links TRBV5-5 to TRBJ1-1; no definite D call. V lost 0 bases and J 9 bases, leaving 12 bases between the germline ends. The CDR3 has 13 amino acids. Germline CDR1 reads SGHKS; CDR2 reads YYEKEE (reference sequence).

This clonotype was recorded a few times. The chain couples TRBV20-1 to TRBJ1-1, with D tentatively TRBD1 (6 bases). Trimming removed 0 bases at V and 4 bases at J, with 15 bases between. Germline V gene sequence: CDR1 DFQATT, CDR2 SNEGSKA (reference sequence). This CDR3 is 15 amino acids long. The CDR3 sequence is CSAREDRGRGTEAFF. The CDR3 coding sequence is TGCAGTGCTAGAGAAGATCGGGGGCGCGGCACTGAAGCTTTCTTT.

The J gene is TRBJ2-7, the V gene TRBV7-2; possibly TRBD2 for D (6 bases). Looked up from germline, CDR1 is SGHTA and CDR2 is FQGNSA. V lost 4 bases to trimming and J lost 6 bases, with 16 bases between them. The CDR3 spans 14 residues. The CDR3 coding sequence is TGTGCCAGCAGCTACCACGGGACTGAAACCGAGCAGTACTTC. It translates to CASSYHGTETEQYF.

This clonotype was detected many times. V usage is TRBV7-8 and J usage is TRBJ2-2, with D tentatively TRBD1 (5 bases). V lost 1 base and J lost 1, with 7 bases in between. This CDR3 is built from 15 residues. The germline V gene has CDR1 SGHVS and CDR2 FQNEAQ. CDR3 bases: TGTGCCAGCAGCTTAGTTCAGGGGAACACCGGGGAGCTGTTTTTT. It is translated as CASSLVQGNTGELFF.

J is TRBJ2-2 and V is TRBV28; TRBD1 is a possible D gene (6 bases). The V and J ends lost 6 bases and 2 bases respectively, with 16 bases between them. Germline V gives CDR1 MDHEN, CDR2 SYDVKM. CDR3 size: 16 residues. The DNA of the CDR3 is TGTGCCAGCAGGCTCCTATTGACAGGAAACACCGGGGAGCTGTTTTTT. This sequence encodes CASRLLLTGNTGELFF.

The rearrangement uses TRBV6-2 or TRBV6-3 and TRBJ1-4; D might be TRBD1 (6 bases). The CDR3 covers 14 residues. Looked up from germline, CDR1 is MNHEY and CDR2 is SVGEGT. V shed 5 bases and J shed 4 bases, with 11 bases lying between them. The CDR3 reads CASSLDSNNEKLFF. CDR3 DNA: TGTGCCAGCAGTCTGGACAGTAATAATGAAAAACTGTTTTTT.

This clonotype was counted a few times. This chain joins TRBV27 and TRBJ1-4; D not resolved. Trimming removed 6 bases from V and 7 bases from J, with 12 bases in between. There are 13 residues in the CDR3. Germline V gene sequence: CDR1 MNHEY, CDR2 SMNVEV (reference sequence). CDR3 residues: CASSSQSPEKLFF. The CDR3 coding sequence is TGTGCCAGCAGCTCACAAAGCCCTGAAAAACTGTTTTTT.

The V gene is TRBV12-3 or TRBV12-4, the J gene TRBJ2-1, with a possible D match to TRBD2 (6 bases). Trimming cost V 0 bases and J 6 bases, with 12 bases left between them. The CDR3 is made up of 15 amino acids. DNA for the CDR3: TGTGCCAGCAGTTTAGCACAGGCGGAGGGCAATGAGCAGTTCTTC. Translation gives CASSLAQAEGNEQFF.

The chain carries TRBV5-4 and TRBJ2-3, with 11 bases identical to TRBD1. CDR1 and CDR2 (germline): SGHNT, YYREEE (reference sequence). The CDR3 runs 16 residues. Trimming at V came to 3 bases and at J to 6 bases, leaving 9 bases not matched to a gene. CDR3 sequence (DNA): TGTGCCAGCAGCTCCGGCGGAGGACAGGGGGCGGATACGCAGTATTTT. Translated, it gives CASSSGGGQGADTQYF.

The chain joins TRBV5-4 to TRBJ2-3, with no clear D. The ends were cut back, 0 bases at V and 0 bases at J, with 14 bases in the middle. Germline loops: CDR1 SGHNT, CDR2 YYREEE (reference sequence). CDR3 size: 17 residues. CDR3 sequence reads: CASSLGGRTSSTDTQYF. In DNA, the CDR3 is TGTGCCAGCAGCTTGGGTGGGCGTACCTCTAGCACAGATACGCAGTATTTT.

The chain carries TRBV19 and TRBJ2-7, with D hard to call. Germline CDR1 LNHDA, CDR2 SQIVND (reference sequence). The V end lost 8 bases, the J end lost 3 bases, and 8 bases lay between the germline ends. This CDR3 is built from 11 residues. The CDR3 here is CASAAGYEQYF. CDR3 DNA: TGTGCCAGTGCGGCAGGCTACGAGCAGTACTTC.

This clonotype has at least ten counts. V usage is TRBV7-9 and J usage is TRBJ2-2, with TRBD2 as a possible D gene (6 bases). Looked up from germline, CDR1 is SEHNR and CDR2 is FQNEAQ (reference sequence). The CDR3 sequence is 16 residues long. V lost 2 bases and J 5 bases, leaving 15 bases between the germline ends. The CDR3 DNA reads TGTGCCAGCAGCTTACTCGGGGCGGGACGGACCGGGGAGCTGTTTTTT. Translated: CASSLLGAGRTGELFF.

The rearrangement uses TRBV10-3 and TRBJ2-1; D possibly corresponds to TRBD1 (5 bases). From germline, CDR1 is ENHRY and CDR2 SYGVKD. V was pared by 10 bases and J by 5 bases, with 15 bases between. The CDR3 loop spans 13 amino acids. The CDR3 coding sequence is TGTGCCACCTCGGACAATATAAACAATGAGCAGTTCTTC. Its protein product is CATSDNINNEQFF.

In this sample, this clonotype turned up many times. This rearrangement joins TRBV20-1 to TRBJ2-1; 10 bases match TRBD2. The V gene's germline CDR1 is DFQATT and CDR2 SNEGSKA (reference sequence). The CDR3 loop spans 14 amino acids. With 6 bases clipped from V and 8 bases from J, the junction kept 10 bases outside the gene matches. The CDR3 sequence is CSANPSSGSHEQFF. DNA of the CDR3: TGCAGTGCCAACCCCTCTAGCGGGAGCCATGAGCAGTTCTTC.

This chain links TRBV5-4 with TRBJ2-2, with TRBD2 as a possible D gene (5 bases). V gave up 6 bases and J gave up 5 bases, with 17 bases separating them. Germline CDR1 reads SGHNT; CDR2 reads YYREEE (reference sequence). The CDR3 has 15 residues. The CDR3: CASTTITTSTGELFF. In nucleotides, the CDR3 is TGTGCCAGCACCACAATCACAACTAGTACCGGGGAGCTGTTTTTT.

This clonotype was counted many times. DNA for the CDR3: TGTGCCAGCAGCCATTATACAGGGCGAGGTGAAAAACTGTTTTTT. Encoded protein: CASSHYTGRGEKLFF. The chain recombines TRBV3-1 with TRBJ1-4, with a tentative D call TRBD1 (6 bases). Trimming cost V 3 bases and J 7 bases, with 15 bases left between them. CDR1 and CDR2 from the germline V gene are LGHDT and YNNKEL (reference sequence). The CDR3 totals 15 residues.

This clonotype was seen at least ten times. The chain employs TRBV2 and TRBJ2-7, with D possibly matching TRBD1 (6 bases). This CDR3 is 13 amino acids long. The V end lost 6 bases, the J end lost 4 bases, and 13 bases lay between the germline ends. Germline CDR1 reads SNHLY; CDR2 reads FYNNEI. DNA for the CDR3: TGTGCCAGCAGGGGCTACGACAGGTACGAGCAGTACTTC. This translates into CASRGYDRYEQYF.

The genes are TRBV5-1 and TRBJ2-3, with D hard to call. The ends were cut back, 3 bases at V and 0 bases at J, with 8 bases in the middle. The germline V gene encodes CDR1 SGHRS and CDR2 YFSETQ. This CDR3 is built from 14 residues. The CDR3: CASSSYLSTDTQYF. The CDR3 bases are TGCGCCAGCAGCTCCTACCTTAGCACAGATACGCAGTATTTT.

Details on this clonotype: This clone may be a read error of a much larger clone one base away. The V call is TRBV12-3 or TRBV12-4, the J call TRBJ2-1; no definite D call. CDR3 length: 14 residues. The germline V and J ends were trimmed by 3 bases and 2 bases, with 8 bases remaining between them. CDR3 loop: CASSFGQPYNEQFF. The CDR3 DNA is TGTGCCAGCAGTTTTGGGCAGCCCTACAATGAGCAGTTCTTC.

This clonotype has a handful of counts. The rearrangement links TRBV29-1 to TRBJ1-2; 8 nucleotides agree with TRBD1. In germline, CDR1 is SQVTM, CDR2 ANQGSEA. The V and J ends lost 3 bases and 7 bases, in that order; junction bases with no gene match: 4. The CDR3 has 12 residues. The CDR3, as DNA: TGCAGCGTTGAGCAGGGGGCAGGTGGCTACACCTTC. Protein product: CSVEQGAGGYTF.

This clonotype has a count of ten or more. V usage is TRBV4-3 and J usage is TRBJ2-6; 7 nucleotides line up with TRBD1. Trimming at V came to 4 bases and at J to 2 bases, leaving 2 bases not matched to a gene. Germline V gene sequence: CDR1 LGHNA, CDR2 YSLEER. The CDR3 runs to 15 residues. Here the CDR3 DNA reads TGCGCCAGCAGCCCAGGGGGACCTGGGGCCAACGTCCTGACTTTC. Encoded protein: CASSPGGPGANVLTF.

This clonotype was seen ten or more times. This chain uses TRBV5-1 with TRBJ2-1, with D perhaps TRBD2 (6 bases). CDR1 SGHRS and CDR2 YFSETQ come from the germline V gene. The V gene lost 0 bases and the J gene lost 3 bases, with 10 bases spanning the gap. The CDR3 sequence is 15 residues long. The DNA of the CDR3 is TGCGCCAGCAGCTTGGGCGGGGCTGGCTACAATGAGCAGTTCTTC. This gives the protein CASSLGGAGYNEQFF.

This chain connects TRBV24-1 to TRBJ2-5, with 12 bases identical to TRBD1. The CDR3 covers 16 residues. The germline V gene has CDR1 KGHDR and CDR2 SFDVKD. The V segment lost 2 bases and the J segment 5 bases; nucleotides outside the gene matches: 5. The CDR3 reads CATSDSGTGGEETQYF. CDR3 nucleotides: TGTGCCACCAGTGATTCTGGGACAGGGGGCGAGGAGACCCAGTACTTC.

A few counts support this clonotype. J is TRBJ1-1 and V is TRBV28; TRBD1 is a possible D gene (6 bases). Germline V gene lookup returns CDR1 MDHEN and CDR2 SYDVKM. This CDR3 has 16 residues. V was trimmed by 4 bases and J by 4 bases, leaving 19 bases between them. CDR3 nucleotides: TGTGCCAGCAGTTCGCTACAGGGACTGGTGTTCACTGAAGCTTTCTTT. Protein product: CASSSLQGLVFTEAFF.